The entry that follows covers one T cell receptor beta chain sequence. The germline gene is not matched at one end of the junction; a read error may be the cause. This record belongs to a study of blood T cell repertoires in COVID-19. For the study at large: Material from acute and convalescent COVID-19 was sourced from the United States, Italy and Spain. The cDNA or gDNA used as material had been derived from T cells, B-cell-depleted T cells, or PBMCs.

Original processing methods: Cell counts per sample came from amplifying reference gene primers. The repertoire was sequenced with immunoSEQ multiplex PCR; TCRdb's copy has only in-frame clones and lacks some. V and J calls and clone size come straight from that table; D and trimming were deduced from the DNA. Among 95,000 to 110,000 clones listed, around nine tenths were seen once. Sequencing used peripheral blood. The TCR sequence derives from a human donor in a cohort sampled during active COVID-19.

CDR3 DNA sequence: TGTGCCAGCAGCGAAGACAGGGTTTACACCTTC. This gives the protein CASSEDRVYTF. V gene TRBV14 combines with J gene TRBJ1-2, with 7 positions matching TRBD1. Per germline, CDR1 SGHDN and CDR2 FVKESK. This CDR3 is 11 amino acids long.